The present T cell receptor (beta chain) was sequenced within a study of T cell repertoires in cytomegalovirus infection. Study details: Use of recently identified HLA-C-restricted and well-studied HLA-B-restricted CMV epitopes was part of the study.

TCRdb passed the reads through MiXCR, listing each CDR3 protein once. This sample has 900,000 to 950,000 distinct CDR3 sequences, with roughly 30% found just once. Germline V CDR1 and CDR2: DFQATT, SNEGSKA (reference sequence). This CDR3 has 16 residues. V lost 3 bases, J lost 0 bases, and 15 bases lay in between. For this clonotype: Its antigen is not known.

The sequence derives from a human donor in good health (CMV status not recorded). Some clones in this sample may be carry-over from other donors' samples. Source: cultured CD8+ T cells from PBMCs, taken from culture after CMV antigen stimulation. The rearrangement links TRBV20-1 to TRBJ1-5; D possibly corresponds to TRBD1 (5 bases). CDR3 DNA: TGCAGTGCTAGCCAGCGGGACGGAAATAGCAATCAGCCCCAGCATTTT. It specifies CSASQRDGNSNQPQHF.